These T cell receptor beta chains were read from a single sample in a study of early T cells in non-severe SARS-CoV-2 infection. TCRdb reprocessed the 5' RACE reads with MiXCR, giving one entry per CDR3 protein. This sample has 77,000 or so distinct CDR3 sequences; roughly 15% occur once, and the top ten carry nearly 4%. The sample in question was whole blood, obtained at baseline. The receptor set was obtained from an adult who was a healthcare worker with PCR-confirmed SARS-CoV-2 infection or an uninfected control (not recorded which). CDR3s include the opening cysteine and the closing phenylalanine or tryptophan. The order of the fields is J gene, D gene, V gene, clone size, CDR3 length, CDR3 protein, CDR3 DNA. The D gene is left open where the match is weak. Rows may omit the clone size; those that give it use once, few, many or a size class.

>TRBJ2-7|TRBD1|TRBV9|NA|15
CASSTGQGPSYEQYF
TGTGCCAGCAGCACCGGACAGGGGCCTTCCTACGAGCAGTACTTC
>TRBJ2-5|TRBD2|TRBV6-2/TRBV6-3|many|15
CASINSGRGGETQYF
TGTGCCAGCATTAACAGCGGGAGGGGAGGGGAGACCCAGTACTTC
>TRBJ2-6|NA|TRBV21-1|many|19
CASSKNGAGPNSGANVLTF
TGTGCCAGCAGCAAAAACGGGGCCGGGCCAAATAGCGGGGCCAACGTCCTGACTTTC
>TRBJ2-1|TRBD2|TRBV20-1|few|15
CSASGLRVDGREQFF
TGCAGTGCTAGTGGACTGCGAGTAGACGGGAGGGAGCAGTTCTTC
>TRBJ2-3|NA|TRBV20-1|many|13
CSARDQGGREQYF
TGCAGTGCTAGAGATCAGGGTGGGCGGGAGCAGTATTTT
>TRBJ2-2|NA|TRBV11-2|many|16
CASSLALPGRTGELFF
TGTGCCAGCAGCTTAGCTCTGCCAGGCCGAACCGGGGAGCTGTTTTTT
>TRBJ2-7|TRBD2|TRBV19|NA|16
CASSRVAGPSSYEQYF
TGTGCCAGTAGTCGAGTAGCGGGACCGAGCTCCTACGAGCAGTACTTC
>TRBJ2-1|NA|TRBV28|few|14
CASSLQLTRDEQFF
TGTGCCAGCAGCCTACAACTGACTAGAGATGAGCAGTTCTTC
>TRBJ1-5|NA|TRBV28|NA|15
CASSFRGAVNQPQHF
TGTGCCAGCAGTTTTAGGGGGGCGGTTAATCAGCCCCAGCATTTT
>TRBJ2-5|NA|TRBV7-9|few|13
CASSLGERETQYF
TGTGCCAGCAGCCTCGGAGAGAGAGAGACCCAGTACTTC
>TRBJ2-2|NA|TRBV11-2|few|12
CASIKQGGELFF
TGTGCCAGCATCAAACAGGGCGGGGAGCTGTTTTTT
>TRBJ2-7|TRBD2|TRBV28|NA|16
CASRLFGTSGSYEQYF
TGTGCCAGCAGACTATTCGGGACTAGCGGATCCTACGAGCAGTACTTC
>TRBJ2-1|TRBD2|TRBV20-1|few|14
CSASGRASYNEQFF
TGCAGTGCTAGCGGGAGGGCCTCCTACAATGAGCAGTTCTTC
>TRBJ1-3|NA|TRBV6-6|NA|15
CASSNGPNSGNTIYF
TGTGCCAGCAGCAACGGACCGAACTCTGGAAACACCATATATTTT
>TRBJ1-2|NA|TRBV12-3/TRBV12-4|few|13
CASSLAVRGSYTF
TGTGCCAGCAGTTTAGCTGTTAGGGGGTCATACACCTTC
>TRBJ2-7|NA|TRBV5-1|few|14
CASSPGGHAYEQYF
TGCGCCAGCAGCCCAGGAGGGCATGCCTACGAGCAGTACTTC
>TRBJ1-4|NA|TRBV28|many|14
CASIKDRTNEKLFF
TGTGCCAGCATCAAGGACAGAACTAATGAAAAACTGTTTTTT
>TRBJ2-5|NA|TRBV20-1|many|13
CSAPGLHQETQYF
TGCAGTGCTCCGGGACTCCACCAAGAGACCCAGTACTTC
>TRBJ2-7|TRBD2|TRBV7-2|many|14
CASTRASGVGEQYF
TGTGCCAGCACTAGGGCCAGCGGGGTCGGGGAGCAGTACTTC
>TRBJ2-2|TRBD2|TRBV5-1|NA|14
CASSPPGGSGELFF
TGCGCCAGCAGCCCCCCAGGCGGGAGCGGGGAGCTGTTTTTT
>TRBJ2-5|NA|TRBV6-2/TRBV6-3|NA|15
CASRPLERAASPQYF
TGTGCCAGCAGGCCACTAGAGCGCGCCGCCTCCCCCCAGTACTTC
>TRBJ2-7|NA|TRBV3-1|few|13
CASSQGGNYEQYF
TGTGCCAGCAGCCAGGGGGGTAACTACGAGCAGTACTTC
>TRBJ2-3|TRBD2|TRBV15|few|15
CATSASSGGTDTQYF
TGTGCCACCAGCGCCTCTAGCGGGGGCACAGATACGCAGTATTTT
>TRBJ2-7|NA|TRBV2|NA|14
CASRLRGEVGGQYF
TGTGCCAGCAGATTGAGAGGGGAGGTCGGTGGGCAGTACTTC
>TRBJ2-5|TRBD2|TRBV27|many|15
CASSAGLDDQETQYF
TGTGCCAGCAGTGCCGGACTAGACGACCAAGAGACCCAGTACTTC
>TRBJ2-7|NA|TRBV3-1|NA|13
CASSQAVPYEQYF
TGTGCCAGCAGCCAAGCGGTCCCCTACGAGCAGTACTTC
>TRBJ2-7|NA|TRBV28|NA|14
CASSRPGGRYEQYF
TGTGCCAGCAGTCGACCCGGTGGAAGGTACGAGCAGTACTTC
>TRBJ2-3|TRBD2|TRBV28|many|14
CATVAGERTDTQYF
TGTGCCACCGTAGCGGGAGAAAGGACAGATACGCAGTATTTT
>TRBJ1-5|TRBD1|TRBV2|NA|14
CASNWQGVVQPQHF
TGTGCCAGCAATTGGCAGGGGGTGGTGCAGCCCCAGCATTTT
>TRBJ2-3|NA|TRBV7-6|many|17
CASSPFAGASVTDTQYF
TGTGCCAGCAGCCCTTTCGCCGGGGCTAGCGTCACAGATACGCAGTATTTT
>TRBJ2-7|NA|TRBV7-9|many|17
CASSLGVAGFSSYEQYF
TGTGCCAGCAGCTTAGGGGTCGCGGGGTTTAGCTCCTACGAGCAGTACTTC
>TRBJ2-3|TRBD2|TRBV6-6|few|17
CASSLLTSGAGADTQYF
TGTGCCAGCAGTTTACTTACTAGCGGAGCAGGCGCAGATACGCAGTATTTT
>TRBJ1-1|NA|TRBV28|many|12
CASSPSPTEAFF
TGTGCCAGCAGTCCCTCCCCTACTGAAGCTTTCTTT
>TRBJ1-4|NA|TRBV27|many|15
CASSSQGTGRGKLFF
TGTGCCAGCAGCTCCCAGGGAACTGGCAGAGGAAAACTGTTTTTT
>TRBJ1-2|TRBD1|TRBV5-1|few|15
CASSSDRERGYGYTF
TGCGCCAGCAGCTCCGACAGGGAAAGGGGCTATGGCTACACCTTC
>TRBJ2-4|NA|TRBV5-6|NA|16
CASSLTGNGVKNIQYF
TGTGCCAGCAGCTTGACAGGGAATGGGGTCAAAAACATTCAGTACTTC
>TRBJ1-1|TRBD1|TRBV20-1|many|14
CSASPRGPNTEAFF
TGCAGTGCTAGTCCCAGGGGGCCGAACACTGAAGCTTTCTTT